This T cell receptor (beta chain) was recorded in a study of post-analysis software for immune sequencing data. The TCR beta cDNA libraries contained unique molecular identifiers. One entry per CDR3 protein, called by TCRdb with MiXCR from the PCR reads. The sample includes some 500,000 distinct CDR3 sequences, roughly 45% seen only once; the top ten take around 10%. Comment on this clonotype: Its antigen is as yet unknown.

General study points: Strong co-clustering by F measure was seen for same-batch samples. Higher frequency in patients than in controls was seen for roughly five TRBV segments, with TRBV5-6, TRBV5-1 and TRBV20-1 among them. People with multiple sclerosis had a significantly lower normalized Chao1 diversity than controls did.

The germline V gene has CDR1 LGHNA and CDR2 YNFKEQ. This CDR3 is built from 13 residues. With 4 bases removed from V and 1 base from J, the gap between germline ends came to 7 bases. This TCR was recovered from a girl aged 5 to 17 with multiple sclerosis. The genes are TRBV4-2 and TRBJ1-1; D is undetermined. The material sequenced was blood. CDR3 loop: CASSRSKNTEAFF. Written as DNA, the CDR3 is TGTGCCAGCAGCCGCTCCAAGAACACTGAAGCTTTCTTT.